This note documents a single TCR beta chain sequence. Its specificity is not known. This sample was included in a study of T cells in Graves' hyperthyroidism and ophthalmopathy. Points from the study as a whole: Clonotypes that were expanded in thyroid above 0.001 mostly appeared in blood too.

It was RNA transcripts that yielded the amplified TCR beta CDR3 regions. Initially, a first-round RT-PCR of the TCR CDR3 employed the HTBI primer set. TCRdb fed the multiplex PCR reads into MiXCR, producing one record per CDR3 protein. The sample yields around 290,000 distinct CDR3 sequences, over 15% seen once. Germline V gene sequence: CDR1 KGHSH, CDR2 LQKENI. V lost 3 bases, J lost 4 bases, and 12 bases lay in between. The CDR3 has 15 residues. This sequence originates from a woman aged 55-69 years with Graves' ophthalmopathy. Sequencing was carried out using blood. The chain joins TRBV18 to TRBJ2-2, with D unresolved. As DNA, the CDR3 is TGTGCCAGCTCACCCCTCCCGAAGGGCACCGGGGAGCTGTTTTTT. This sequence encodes CASSPLPKGTGELFF.